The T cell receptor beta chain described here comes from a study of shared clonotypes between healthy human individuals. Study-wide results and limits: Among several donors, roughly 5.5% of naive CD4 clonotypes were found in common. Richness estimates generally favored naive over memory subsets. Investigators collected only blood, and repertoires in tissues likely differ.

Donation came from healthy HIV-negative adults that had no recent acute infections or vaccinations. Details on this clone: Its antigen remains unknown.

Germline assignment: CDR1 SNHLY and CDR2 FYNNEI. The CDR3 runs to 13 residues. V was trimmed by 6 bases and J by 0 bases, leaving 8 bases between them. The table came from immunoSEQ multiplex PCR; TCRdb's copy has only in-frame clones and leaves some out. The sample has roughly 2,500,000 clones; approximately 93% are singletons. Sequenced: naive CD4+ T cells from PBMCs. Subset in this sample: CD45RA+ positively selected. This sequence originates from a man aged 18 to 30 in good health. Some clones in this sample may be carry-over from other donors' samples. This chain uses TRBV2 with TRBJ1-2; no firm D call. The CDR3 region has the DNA TGTGCCAGCAGCACACTGCCTAACTATGGCTACACCTTC. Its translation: CASSTLPNYGYTF. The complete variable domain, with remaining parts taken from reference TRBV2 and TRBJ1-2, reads EPEVTQTPSHQVTQMGQEVILRCVPISNHLYFYWYRQILGQKVEFLVSFYNNEISEKSEIFDDQFSVERPDGSNFTLKIRSTKLEDSAMYFCASSTLPNYGYTFGSGTRLTVV.